The 19 T cell receptor beta chains below come from one sample, sequenced in a study of CDR3 diversity in severe acne. TCRdb fed the PCR reads into MiXCR, producing one record per CDR3 protein. The sample lists approximately 80,000 distinct CDR3 sequences, under 65% occurring once. Sequences were obtained from blood. These receptors were obtained from a male donor in good health, without acne.

The CDR3 DNA reads as TGTGCCAGCAGCCATTTAGCGGGTACTTACGAGCAGTACTTC. The encoded protein is CASSHLAGTYEQYF. The rearrangement links TRBV7-9 to TRBJ2-7; 7 bases are shared with TRBD2. V shed 5 bases and J 4 bases; nucleotides not matched to a gene: 8. Germline loops: CDR1 SEHNR, CDR2 FQNEAQ (reference sequence). This CDR3 contains 14 residues.

J is TRBJ1-1 and V is TRBV2; a possible D gene is TRBD1 (6 bases). CDR3 length equals 14 residues. Germline values: CDR1 SNHLY, CDR2 FYNNEI. Trimming left V 6 bases short and J 1 base short, with 12 bases between. CDR3 residues: CASRQGFGNTEAFF. CDR3 DNA: TGTGCCAGCAGACAGGGTTTTGGGAACACTGAAGCTTTCTTT.

This clonotype was observed many times. This chain links TRBV6-2 or TRBV6-3 with TRBJ1-3; 10 bases are a match to TRBD1. This CDR3 region has 15 residues. V trimming: 5 bases; J trimming: 5 bases; junction bases outside the gene matches: 6. Germline V gene lookup returns CDR1 MNHEY and CDR2 SVGEGT. The DNA of the CDR3 is TGTGCCAGCAGTACCCGGACAGGGGGTCGAAACACCATATATTTT. It is translated as CASSTRTGGRNTIYF.

CDR3 in DNA: TGTGCCAGCAGCCGACAGGAGGTCTCTGGAGATGCCTCCTACGAGCAGTACTTC. Protein: CASSRQEVSGDASYEQYF. The chain links TRBV6-5 to TRBJ2-7; tentatively, D is TRBD1 (6 bases). V lost 6 bases to trimming and J lost 0 bases, with 24 bases between them. The CDR3 length is 18 residues. CDR1 MNHEY and CDR2 SVGAGI come from the germline V gene.

The rearrangement links TRBV7-3 to TRBJ2-1; 14 bases line up with TRBD2. Germline V CDR1 and CDR2: SGHTA, FQGTGA. This CDR3 has 15 residues. V trimming: 4 bases; J trimming: 7 bases; junction bases outside the gene matches: 3. CDR3 amino acids: CASSSTSGGGNEQFF. For the CDR3, the DNA is TGTGCCAGCAGCTCGACTAGCGGGGGGGGTAATGAGCAGTTCTTC.

The sample holds a few counts of this clonotype. The V and J genes are TRBV20-1 and TRBJ2-3; 12 nucleotides line up with TRBD2. V lost 0 bases, J lost 11 bases, and 6 bases stayed unmatched. CDR1 is DFQATT, CDR2 SNEGSKA, per germline (reference sequence). CDR3 size: 14 residues. For the CDR3, the DNA is TGCAGTGCTAGAGAGGTTAGACTAGCGGGGGTGCAGTATTTT. Encoded protein: CSAREVRLAGVQYF.

Regarding this clonotype: The junction does not match germline at one end; this may be a read error. The chain is built from TRBV10-3 and TRBJ2-7; TRBD2 might be the D (7 bases). Germline assignment: CDR1 ENHRY and CDR2 SYGVKD. The CDR3 runs to 14 residues. CDR3 sequence reads: CASTRGGSSYEQCF. The CDR3 DNA reads TGTGCCAGCACTAGGGGGGGAAGCTCCTACGAGCAGTGCTTT.

In this sample, this clonotype turned up a few times. V gene TRBV29-1 combines with J gene TRBJ2-7; 7 bases map to TRBD1. Per germline, CDR1 SQVTM and CDR2 ANQGSEA. V trimming: 6 bases; J trimming: 3 bases; junction bases outside the gene matches: 8. There are 13 residues in the CDR3. Here the CDR3 reads CSVVGQRFYEQYF. CDR3 sequence (DNA): TGCAGCGTAGTGGGACAGCGGTTCTACGAGCAGTACTTC.

This sequence joins TRBV12-3 or TRBV12-4 and TRBJ1-1; a weak D match, TRBD1 (6 bases). Trimming removed 7 bases at V and 4 bases at J, with 13 bases between. The CDR3 is 13 residues long. As DNA, the CDR3 is TGTGCCAGCAACCTCGACAGGACCACTGAAGCTTTCTTT. As protein: CASNLDRTTEAFF.

The V and J genes are TRBV20-1 and TRBJ1-4; the D gene is possibly TRBD1 (6 bases). The CDR3 contains 15 residues. From germline, CDR1 is DFQATT and CDR2 SNEGSKA (reference sequence). With 0 bases removed from V and 5 bases from J, the gap between germline ends came to 13 bases. The CDR3 nucleotides are TGCAGTGCTAGAGATACTCTGGGACAAAATGAAAAACTGTTTTTT. This sequence encodes CSARDTLGQNEKLFF.

The chain recombines TRBV20-1 with TRBJ2-1; TRBD2 agrees at 11 bases. Trimming at V came to 6 bases and at J to 6 bases, leaving 7 bases not matched to a gene. Germline CDR1 DFQATT, CDR2 SNEGSKA (reference sequence). CDR3 length: 14 residues. The CDR3 region has the DNA TGCAGTGCGTCACTAGCGGGAGTTGGCAATGAGCAGTTCTTC. It yields the protein CSASLAGVGNEQFF.

About this clonotype itself: A junction end diverges from the germline sequence, so it may reflect a read error. The rearrangement joins TRBV6-1 to TRBJ1-5; D not resolved. Per germline, CDR1 MNHNS and CDR2 SASEGT. This CDR3 is 13 amino acids long. CDR3 nucleotides: TGCGCCAGCAGTGGACGGGTAGGCCAGCCCCAGCATTTT. Its protein product is CASSGRVGQPQHF.

The V and J genes are TRBV7-2 and TRBJ1-2, with D perhaps TRBD1 (6 bases). CDR1 is SGHTA and CDR2 is FQGNSA in the germline V gene. With 6 bases removed from V and 7 bases from J, the gap between germline ends came to 21 bases. This CDR3 is 15 amino acids long. CDR3: CASSLAGGAQGGYTF. Here the CDR3 DNA reads TGTGCCAGCAGTCTCGCGGGGGGGGCCCAGGGTGGCTACACCTTC.

The chain employs TRBV29-1 and TRBJ1-4, with D unclear. This CDR3 spans 11 amino acids. Trimming pared 4 bases from V and 7 bases from J, leaving 7 bases between. Germline CDR1 and CDR2: SQVTM and ANQGSEA. The CDR3 protein is CSVASGEKLFF. The DNA for the CDR3 is TGCAGCGTTGCCTCAGGTGAAAAACTGTTTTTT. Full variable domain (missing parts from reference TRBV29-1 and TRBJ1-4): SAVISQKPSRDICQRGTSLTIQCQVDSQVTMMFWYRQQPGQSLTLIATANQGSEATYESGFVIDKFPISRPNLTFSTLTVSNMSPEDSSIYLCSVASGEKLFFGSGTQLSVL.

This chain connects TRBV29-1 to TRBJ1-1; tentatively, D is TRBD1 (6 bases). Trimming cost V 1 base and J 2 bases, with 11 bases left between them. The CDR3 has 14 residues. Germline loops: CDR1 SQVTM, CDR2 ANQGSEA. CDR3 in DNA: TGCAGCGTTGAAGGGGGGGGGCCTAACACTGAAGCTTTCTTT. Translated: CSVEGGGPNTEAFF.

The rearrangement uses TRBV6-1 and TRBJ2-7; weak D call: TRBD2 (6 bases). Germline CDR1 reads MNHNS; CDR2 reads SASEGT. Trimming pared 7 bases from V and 4 bases from J, leaving 14 bases between. The CDR3 contains 13 residues. The CDR3 spells CASKRAEGYEQYF. The CDR3 region has the DNA TGTGCCAGCAAGCGAGCGGAGGGGTACGAGCAGTACTTC.

The rearrangement uses TRBV20-1 and TRBJ2-7; 10 positions agree with TRBD2. Germline V gene lookup returns CDR1 DFQATT and CDR2 SNEGSKA (reference sequence). After removal of 3 bases from V and 2 bases from J, the junction contained 7 bases not matched to a gene. The CDR3 consists of 15 residues. The CDR3 is CSASQLAGLTYEQYF. The CDR3 nucleotides read TGCAGTGCTAGTCAACTAGCGGGACTCACCTACGAGCAGTACTTC.

This chain connects TRBV24-1 to TRBJ2-7; 12 bases agree with TRBD1. Germline CDR1 KGHDR, CDR2 SFDVKD. The CDR3 runs to 15 residues. V dropped 5 bases and J dropped 4; count of bases not matched to a gene: 5. In nucleotides, the CDR3 is TGTGCCACCAGTGGCCCGGGACAGGGGGCTTACGAGCAGTACTTC. It yields the protein CATSGPGQGAYEQYF.

This clonotype was seen ten or more times. The chain links TRBV2 to TRBJ1-1, with TRBD1 identical over 7 bases. The junction had 13 bases not matched to a gene; V was cut back by 8 bases and J by 1 base. Germline values: CDR1 SNHLY, CDR2 FYNNEI. The CDR3 sequence is 16 residues long. The CDR3 loop is CASGLSYGTENTEAFF. CDR3 nucleotide sequence: TGTGCCAGCGGTCTCTCGTACGGGACAGAGAACACTGAAGCTTTCTTT.